Listed here are 32 T cell receptor beta chains from one sample, sequenced in a study of shared clonotypes between healthy human individuals. Repertoires were generated with immunoSEQ multiplex PCR, while TCRdb's copy carries only in-frame clones and drops some. The sample holds over a million clones, about 75% seen once. Sequences were obtained from memory CD4+ T cells sorted from blood. As to subset: CD45RA-negative fraction. The receptors here all came from a man aged 18 to 29 in good health.

The chain is built from TRBV29-1 and TRBJ1-1; TRBD1 might be the D (6 bases). Germline loops: CDR1 SQVTM, CDR2 ANQGSEA. Trimming left V 2 bases short and J 3 bases short, with 16 bases between. The CDR3 runs to 15 residues. DNA of the CDR3: TGCAGCGTTGAACGCCCAGGGGCGCGTTACACTGAAGCTTTCTTT. It codes for CSVERPGARYTEAFF.

The J gene is TRBJ1-3, the V gene TRBV2; 9 bases align to TRBD1. With 5 bases clipped from V and 8 bases from J, the junction kept 7 bases outside the gene matches. CDR3 length: 14 amino acids. The V gene's germline CDR1 is SNHLY and CDR2 FYNNEI. The CDR3 spells CASSRTGVGDTIYF. CDR3 DNA sequence: TGTGCCAGCAGTCGGACAGGGGTGGGGGACACCATATATTTT.

The CDR3, as DNA: TGCGCCAGCAGCTTCCCACAGGGGGCGGAAGATACGCAGTATTTT. This encodes CASSFPQGAEDTQYF. The genes are TRBV5-1 and TRBJ2-3, with 9 bases aligning to TRBD1. The J segment lost 5 bases and the V segment lost 2 bases, leaving 6 bases of the junction unmatched. From germline, CDR1 is SGHRS and CDR2 YFSETQ. This CDR3 comprises 15 residues. Drawing the rest from reference TRBV5-1 and TRBJ2-3, the complete variable domain is KAGVTQTPRYLIKTRGQQVTLSCSPISGHRSVSWYQQTPGQGLQFLFEYFSETQRNKGNFPGRFSGRQFSNSRSEMNVSTLELGDSALYLCASSFPQGAEDTQYFGPGTRLTVL.

This rearrangement joins TRBV5-4 to TRBJ2-4; 9 bases match TRBD2. Germline V gene lookup returns CDR1 SGHNT and CDR2 YYREEE (reference sequence). The CDR3 consists of 15 residues. With V trimmed by 5 bases and J by 5 bases, 8 bases remained unmatched. The CDR3 nucleotides read TGTGCCAGCAGTTATGCGGGGGGGCCGGAAAACATTCAGTACTTC. Encoded protein: CASSYAGGPENIQYF. The variable domain in full, completed from reference TRBV5-4 and TRBJ2-4, reads ETGVTQSPTHLIKTRGQQVTLRCSSQSGHNTVSWYQQALGQGPQFIFQYYREEENGRGNFPPRFSGLQFPNYSSELNVNALELDDSALYLCASSYAGGPENIQYFGAGTRLSVL.

Remarks on this clone: A much larger clone is a single base away; this may be a read error. The rearrangement joins TRBV28 to TRBJ2-3; 9 bases match TRBD2. J gave up 2 bases and V 2 bases, and 2 bases lay outside the gene matches. CDR1 and CDR2 from the germline V gene are MDHEN and SYDVKM. The CDR3 spans 15 residues. CDR3 DNA: TGTGCCAGCAGTTTAGCGGGGGGGATCACAGATACGCAGTATTTT. Its translation is CASSLAGGITDTQYF.

The chain's CDR3 is CASSTRRSKTGYTF. DNA of the CDR3: TGTGCCAGTAGTACCCGGAGATCTAAGACTGGCTACACCTTC. This sequence joins TRBV19 and TRBJ1-2; no clear D. Trimming stripped 4 bases from V and 7 bases from J, with 16 bases between. Germline assignment: CDR1 LNHDA and CDR2 SQIVND (reference sequence). The CDR3 loop spans 14 amino acids.

In this sample, this clone turned up a few times. The chain is built from TRBV14 and TRBJ1-1; D is perhaps TRBD1 (6 bases). Looked up from germline, CDR1 is SGHDN and CDR2 is FVKESK. The CDR3 totals 15 residues. V lost 1 base and J 0 bases, leaving 9 bases between the germline ends. The CDR3, as DNA: TGTGCCAGCAGCCAAGTCACAGGGATGAACACTGAAGCTTTCTTT. Protein sequence: CASSQVTGMNTEAFF. Together with reference TRBV14 and TRBJ1-1, the CDR3 gives the full variable domain: EAGVTQFPSHSVIEKGQTVTLRCDPISGHDNLYWYRRVMGKEIKFLLHFVKESKQDESGMPNNRFLAERTGGTYSTLKVQPAELEDSGVYFCASSQVTGMNTEAFFGQGTRLTVV.

The CDR3 sequence is CATSREQGSHYEQYF. DNA for the CDR3: TGTGCCACCAGCAGAGAACAGGGGTCTCACTACGAGCAGTACTTC. The rearrangement joins TRBV15 to TRBJ2-7; TRBD1 matches at 7 bases. CDR3 size: 15 residues. The germline V gene encodes CDR1 LNHNV and CDR2 YYDKDF (reference sequence). V shed 0 bases, J shed 3 bases, and the junction held 5 bases outside the gene matches.

Only a few counts were recorded for this clone. V gene TRBV19 combines with J gene TRBJ1-1; D perhaps matches TRBD1 (5 bases). Trimming cost V 4 bases and J 3 bases, with 15 bases left between them. The CDR3 covers 15 residues. In germline, CDR1 is LNHDA, CDR2 SQIVND (reference sequence). CDR3 in amino acids: CASSNIGVGDTEAFF. DNA of the CDR3: TGTGCCAGTAGTAATATCGGTGTAGGGGACACTGAAGCTTTCTTT.

V gene TRBV5-1 combines with J gene TRBJ2-7, with TRBD1 as a possible D gene (6 bases). V was trimmed by 0 bases and J by 4 bases, leaving 11 bases between them. The CDR3 spans 14 residues. From germline, CDR1 is SGHRS and CDR2 YFSETQ. The CDR3 DNA is TGCGCCAGCAGCTTGGATCAGGGGAATTACGAGCAGTACTTC. Translating gives CASSLDQGNYEQYF.

V and J are TRBV2 and TRBJ2-7; TRBD2 might be the D (5 bases). Trimming removed 4 bases from V and 5 bases from J, with 9 bases in between. The V gene's germline CDR1 is SNHLY and CDR2 FYNNEI. The length of the CDR3 is 12 residues. CDR3 sequence reads: CASSGPGDEQYF. CDR3 in DNA: TGTGCCAGCAGTGGACCCGGGGACGAGCAGTACTTC.

This chain connects TRBV9 to TRBJ2-3, with TRBD2 as a possible D gene (5 bases). The CDR3 sequence is 17 residues long. V lost 0 bases and J lost 1, with 15 bases in between. Germline V gene lookup returns CDR1 SGDLS and CDR2 YYNGEE. DNA for the CDR3: TGTGCCAGCAGCGTAGCTACGGCAGGAGGTGGCACAGATACGCAGTATTTT. Translation: CASSVATAGGGTDTQYF.

The chain carries TRBV5-5 and TRBJ1-5; D not resolved. The CDR3 spans 15 residues. Trimming took 4 bases from V and 0 from J, leaving 11 bases between them. The germline V gene has CDR1 SGHKS and CDR2 YYEKEE (reference sequence). The CDR3 here is CASSPQSYSNQPQHF. CDR3 coding DNA: TGTGCCAGCAGCCCACAGAGCTATAGCAATCAGCCCCAGCATTTT.

The V gene is TRBV5-4, the J gene TRBJ2-7, with D possibly matching TRBD1 (5 bases). The CDR3 covers 14 residues. Germline loops: CDR1 SGHNT, CDR2 YYREEE (reference sequence). V was clipped by 4 bases and J by 2 bases, with 13 bases between them. CDR3 amino acids: CASSARTNPYEQYF. In nucleotides, the CDR3 is TGTGCCAGCAGCGCACGGACAAACCCCTACGAGCAGTACTTC. Combining the CDR3 with reference TRBV5-4 and TRBJ2-7 gives the whole variable domain ETGVTQSPTHLIKTRGQQVTLRCSSQSGHNTVSWYQQALGQGPQFIFQYYREEENGRGNFPPRFSGLQFPNYSSELNVNALELDDSALYLCASSARTNPYEQYFGPGTRLTVT.

The chain has TRBV12-5 and TRBJ2-1, with D unresolved. The CDR3 totals 14 residues. V was pared by 0 bases and J by 7 bases, with 10 bases between. In germline, CDR1 is LGHNT, CDR2 FRNRAP. The CDR3 region is CASGLVPAQNEQFF. The CDR3 nucleotides read TGTGCTAGTGGTTTGGTACCCGCTCAAAATGAGCAGTTCTTC.

The chain carries TRBV10-2 and TRBJ2-7, with 9 bases matching TRBD2. The CDR3 covers 15 residues. Per the germline V gene, CDR1 is WSHSY and CDR2 is SAAADI. The junction had 7 bases not matched to a gene; V was cut back by 0 bases and J by 7 bases. CDR3 amino acids: CASSESTAGGREQYF. As DNA, the CDR3 is TGCGCCAGCAGTGAGTCAACGGCGGGGGGGCGTGAGCAGTACTTC.

To note about this clone: A much larger clone is a single base away; this may be a read error. The chain uses TRBV7-6 and TRBJ2-2, with no clear D. V lost 2 bases, J lost 4 bases, and 2 bases lay in between. Per germline, CDR1 SGHVS and CDR2 FNYEAQ. CDR3 length: 12 residues. CDR3 DNA sequence: TGTGCCAGCAGCTTAATCACCGGGGAGCTGTTTTTT. It encodes CASSLITGELFF. The whole variable domain, filled in from reference TRBV7-6 and TRBJ2-2, reads GAGVSQSPRYKVTKRGQDVALRCDPISGHVSLYWYRQALGQGPEFLTYFNYEAQQDKSGLPNDRFSAERPEGSISTLTIQRTEQRDSAMYRCASSLITGELFFGEGSRLTVL.

The chain combines TRBV11-3 with TRBJ2-1; 9 bases map to TRBD2. The junction had 4 bases not matched to a gene; V was cut back by 1 base and J by 9 bases. CDR1 and CDR2 (germline): SGHNT, YENEEA. The CDR3 loop spans 14 amino acids. The CDR3 DNA is TGTGCCAGCAGCTTAGGCGGGGGGGCGGTTGAGCAGTTCTTC. Its translation: CASSLGGGAVEQFF.

The V and J genes are TRBV6-1 and TRBJ2-7, with D unclear. V was cut by 4 bases and J by 6 bases, with 13 bases left in between. CDR1 and CDR2 (germline): MNHNS, SASEGT. The CDR3 length is 13 residues. CDR3 sequence reads: CASSAPADPEQYF. CDR3 sequence (DNA): TGTGCCAGCAGTGCACCGGCGGACCCCGAGCAGTACTTC.

V gene TRBV6-5 combines with J gene TRBJ2-1; 12 bases agree with TRBD2. Germline V gene lookup returns CDR1 MNHEY and CDR2 SVGAGI. Trimming took 6 bases from V and 9 from J; bases not matched to a gene: 6. This CDR3 spans 14 amino acids. The DNA of the CDR3 is TGTGCCAGCAGGCTACTAGCGGGAGGCTTTGAGCAGTTCTTC. This encodes CASRLLAGGFEQFF.

The V and J genes are TRBV29-1 and TRBJ1-1; the D gene is possibly TRBD1 (6 bases). The ends were cut back, 4 bases at V and 5 bases at J, with 11 bases in the middle. Germline V gene sequence: CDR1 SQVTM, CDR2 ANQGSEA. The CDR3 covers 12 residues. This CDR3 reads CSVAGGRTEAFF. DNA for the CDR3: TGCAGCGTTGCTGGGGGCCGGACTGAAGCTTTCTTT.

This clone was seen only a few times. Other DNA variants within this sample encode the same CDR3. CDR3 sequence reads: CAISGAGYEQYF. In DNA form, the CDR3 reads TGTGCCATCAGCGGGGCCGGCTACGAGCAGTACTTC. The chain recombines TRBV10-3 with TRBJ2-7; D is possibly TRBD1 or TRBD2 (5 bases each). This CDR3 is built from 12 residues. The V end lost 6 bases, the J end lost 3 bases, and 9 bases lay between the germline ends. Germline CDR1 and CDR2: ENHRY and SYGVKD.

The rearrangement uses TRBV6-4 and TRBJ2-2, with no clear D. Looked up from germline, CDR1 is MRHNA and CDR2 is SNTAGT. Trimming stripped 6 bases from V and 6 bases from J, with 11 bases between. CDR3 size: 13 residues. CDR3: CASSAVGAGELFF. CDR3 bases: TGTGCCAGCAGCGCCGTAGGAGCCGGGGAGCTGTTTTTT.

This clone appeared once. Other DNA sequences in this specimen translate into the identical CDR3. V and J are TRBV28 and TRBJ1-1; possible D gene TRBD1, 5 bases. Germline V gene sequence: CDR1 MDHEN, CDR2 SYDVKM. V was cut by 1 base and J by 4 bases, with 10 bases left in between. CDR3 size: 14 residues. CDR3 amino acids: CASSLLGEGTEAFF. CDR3 in DNA: TGTGCCAGCAGTTTATTAGGGGAGGGCACTGAAGCTTTCTTT.

The chain has TRBV19 and TRBJ1-6, with a possible D match to TRBD1 (5 bases). CDR3 size: 15 residues. The germline V and J ends were trimmed by 1 base and 14 bases, with 18 bases remaining between them. Germline loops: CDR1 LNHDA, CDR2 SQIVND (reference sequence). This CDR3 is CASSIATGTPEALHF. For the CDR3, the DNA is TGTGCCAGTAGTATAGCGACCGGGACCCCGGAGGCCCTCCACTTT.

CDR3 DNA: TGTGCCAGCAGCTTTGATACGGGGACTAGCGTGGTAGATACGCAGTATTTT. Protein: CASSFDTGTSVVDTQYF. This chain joins TRBV5-6 and TRBJ2-3; 10 bases fit TRBD2. Germline V gene lookup returns CDR1 SGHDT and CDR2 YYEEEE. With 2 bases clipped from V and 5 bases from J, the junction kept 11 bases outside the gene matches. The CDR3 sequence is 17 residues long. Supplemented by reference TRBV5-6 and TRBJ2-3, the full variable domain reads DAGVTQSPTHLIKTRGQQVTLRCSPKSGHDTVSWYQQALGQGPQFIFQYYEEEERQRGNFPDRFSGHQFPNYSSELNVNALLLGDSALYLCASSFDTGTSVVDTQYFGPGTRLTVL.

The chain couples TRBV18 to TRBJ2-1; TRBD1 aligns across 7 bases. The germline V gene has CDR1 KGHSH and CDR2 LQKENI. There are 16 residues in the CDR3. Losses at the gene ends were 1 base for V and 9 bases for J; bases not matched to a gene: 12. The DNA of the CDR3 is TGTGCCAGCTCACCACGACAGGGCGAAGTCGTGGGTGAGCAGTTCTTC. This gives the protein CASSPRQGEVVGEQFF. Combining the CDR3 with reference TRBV18 and TRBJ2-1 gives the whole variable domain NAGVMQNPRHLVRRRGQEARLRCSPMKGHSHVYWYRQLPEEGLKFMVYLQKENIIDESGMPKERFSAEFPKEGPSILRIQQVVRGDSAAYFCASSPRQGEVVGEQFFGPGTRLTVL.

This rearrangement joins TRBV7-8 to TRBJ2-5; D gene unclear. V lost 1 base, J lost 5 bases, and 14 bases lay in between. Germline V gene sequence: CDR1 SGHVS, CDR2 FQNEAQ. The CDR3 consists of 15 residues. CDR3 region: CASSLEALVSETQYF. Written as DNA, the CDR3 is TGTGCCAGCAGCTTAGAGGCTCTAGTTAGTGAGACCCAGTACTTC.

The V call is TRBV19, the J call TRBJ1-5, with D unresolved. Germline V gene lookup returns CDR1 LNHDA and CDR2 SQIVND (reference sequence). Trimming took 0 bases from V and 0 from J, leaving 12 bases between them. The CDR3 contains 17 residues. DNA for the CDR3: TGTGCCAGTAGTATAGACGCCGGACGGTCTAGCAATCAGCCCCAGCATTTT. Protein sequence: CASSIDAGRSSNQPQHF.

The V call is TRBV9, the J call TRBJ2-3; TRBD2 aligns across 7 bases. The ends lost 5 bases at V and 3 bases at J; junction bases unmatched: 3. The CDR3 length is 13 residues. Germline assignment: CDR1 SGDLS and CDR2 YYNGEE. The DNA of the CDR3 is TGTGCCAGCAGGGCAGCGGGAACAGATACGCAGTATTTT. It specifies CASRAAGTDTQYF. Based on the CDR3 plus reference TRBV9 and TRBJ2-3, the full variable domain is DSGVTQTPKHLITATGQRVTLRCSPRSGDLSVYWYQQSLDQGLQFLIQYYNGEERAKGNILERFSAQQFPDLHSELNLSSLELGDSALYFCASRAAGTDTQYFGPGTRLTVL.

This chain joins TRBV7-2 and TRBJ1-1; the D is unclear. The CDR3 has 13 residues. V lost 1 base, J lost 6 bases, and 9 bases lay in between. Germline lookup yields CDR1 SGHTA and CDR2 FQGNSA. CDR3 in amino acids: CASSLGERAEAFF. DNA of the CDR3: TGTGCCAGCAGCTTAGGTGAGAGGGCTGAAGCTTTCTTT.

Note on this clone: Sequence at one end of the junction differs from germline and may be a read error. The chain joins TRBV7-7 to TRBJ2-7; 8 nucleotides line up with TRBD2. The CDR3 has 19 amino acids. CDR1 is SSHAT, CDR2 FNYEAQ, per germline (reference sequence). The CDR3 bases are TGTGCTAGCAGCTTCTGTCGGGGTGGGACAAGCGGGAGCTCCTACGAGCAGTACTTC. Residues: CASSFCRGGTSGSSYEQYF.